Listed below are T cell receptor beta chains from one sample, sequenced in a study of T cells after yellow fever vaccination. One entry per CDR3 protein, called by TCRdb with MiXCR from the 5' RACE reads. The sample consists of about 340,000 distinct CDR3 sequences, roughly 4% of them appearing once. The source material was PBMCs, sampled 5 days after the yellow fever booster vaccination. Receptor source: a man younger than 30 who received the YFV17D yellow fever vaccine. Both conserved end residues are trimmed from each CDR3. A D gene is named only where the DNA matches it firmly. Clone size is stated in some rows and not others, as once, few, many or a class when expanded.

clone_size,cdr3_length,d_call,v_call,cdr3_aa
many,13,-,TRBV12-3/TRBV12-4,ASSSRVPMNTEAF
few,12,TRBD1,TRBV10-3,ATRTGAEGTEAF
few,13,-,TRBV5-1,ASRPGGLTPYEQY
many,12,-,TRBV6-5,ASSSRVFQETQY
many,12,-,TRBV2,ASTQGGHLYEQY
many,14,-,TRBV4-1,ASSPRTTSLYNEQF
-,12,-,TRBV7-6,ASSQGVGAGELF
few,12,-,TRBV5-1,ASSLAQGGDIQY
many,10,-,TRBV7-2,ASSPLQETQY
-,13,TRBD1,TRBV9,ASSETSGTGYGYT
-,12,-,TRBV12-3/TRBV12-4,ASSFLRAHNEQF
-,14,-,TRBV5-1,ASRLGLGRVRTEAF
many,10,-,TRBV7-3,ASGGTFGEQF
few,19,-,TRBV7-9,ASSLSPGGEGLRWRNQPQH
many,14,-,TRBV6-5,ASSLTWTIGANVLT
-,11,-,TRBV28,ASSSQGYQPQH
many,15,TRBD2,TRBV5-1,ASSLALAGGGTDTQY
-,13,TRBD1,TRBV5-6,ASSPGDRENEKLF
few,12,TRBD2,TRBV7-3,ASSPEGRVETQY